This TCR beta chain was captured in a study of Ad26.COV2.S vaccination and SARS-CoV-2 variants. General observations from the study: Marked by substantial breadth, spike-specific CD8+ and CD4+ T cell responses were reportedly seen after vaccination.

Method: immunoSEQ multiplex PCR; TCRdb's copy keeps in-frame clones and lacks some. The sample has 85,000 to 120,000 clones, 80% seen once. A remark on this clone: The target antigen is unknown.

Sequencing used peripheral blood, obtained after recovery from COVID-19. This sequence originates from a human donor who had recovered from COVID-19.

CDR3 residues: CASNRLESGANVLTF. The DNA for the CDR3 is TGCGCCAGCAATCGACTGGAGTCTGGGGCCAACGTCCTGACTTTC. The chain has TRBV5-1 and TRBJ2-6; no firm D call. The CDR3 is made up of 15 amino acids. CDR1 is SGHRS, CDR2 YFSETQ, per germline. The V end lost 6 bases, the J end lost 1 base, and 11 bases lay between the germline ends.